This T cell receptor beta chain was profiled in a study of T cell repertoires in cytomegalovirus infection. Background on the study: Public TCR beta signatures provided an indication of both CMV infection and a matching HLA type.

This clonotype was detected many times. Its target is not known. TCRdb recomputed calls from the reads with MiXCR, one row per CDR3 protein. Of around 490,000 distinct CDR3 sequences listed, 26% were seen once; the top ten hold around 14%. The study's findings and limits: Cumulated frequencies of public TCR beta families served to identify carriers of CMV plus the relevant HLA. Ex vivo, HLA-C-restricted CMV-specific TCR beta clonotypes prevailed over the rest of the response.

Specimen: PBMCs. This clonotype was obtained from a human donor in good health (CMV status not recorded). Some clones in this sample may be carry-over from other donors' samples.

CDR3 bases: TGTGCCAGCAGCTTATCTAGCGGACAATACAATGAGCAGTTCTTC. Its translation is CASSLSSGQYNEQFF. The chain recombines TRBV7-2 with TRBJ2-1, with 7 bases that match TRBD2. With V trimmed by 2 bases and J by 4 bases, 5 bases remained unmatched. Germline-derived CDR1 and CDR2 are SGHTA and FQGNSA. The CDR3 is made up of 15 amino acids. The complete variable domain, with remaining parts taken from reference TRBV7-2 and TRBJ2-1, reads GAGVSQSPSNKVTEKGKDVELRCDPISGHTALYWYRQSLGQGLEFLIYFQGNSAPDKSGLPSDRFSAERTGGSVSTLTIQRTQQEDSAVYLCASSLSSGQYNEQFFGPGTRLTVL.